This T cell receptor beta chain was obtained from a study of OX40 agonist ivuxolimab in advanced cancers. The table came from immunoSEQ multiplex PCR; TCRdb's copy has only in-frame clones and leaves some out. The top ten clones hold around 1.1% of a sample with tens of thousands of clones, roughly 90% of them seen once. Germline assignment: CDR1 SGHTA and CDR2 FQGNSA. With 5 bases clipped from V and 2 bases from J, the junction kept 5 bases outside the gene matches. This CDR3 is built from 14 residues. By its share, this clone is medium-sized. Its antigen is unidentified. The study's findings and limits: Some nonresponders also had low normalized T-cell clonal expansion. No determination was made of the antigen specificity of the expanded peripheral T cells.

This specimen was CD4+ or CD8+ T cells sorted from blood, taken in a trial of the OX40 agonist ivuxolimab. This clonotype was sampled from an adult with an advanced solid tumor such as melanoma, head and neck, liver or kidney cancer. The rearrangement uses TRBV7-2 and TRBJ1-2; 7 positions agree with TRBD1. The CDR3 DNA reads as TGTGCCAGCAGCGCACTACAGGGGAACTATGGCTACACCTTC. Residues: CASSALQGNYGYTF.